Below are 26 T cell receptor beta chains sequenced from a single sample in a study of early T cells in non-severe SARS-CoV-2 infection. TCRdb reanalysed the 5' RACE reads using MiXCR and keeps one entry per CDR3 protein. The top ten hold 1.1% to 1.5% of the sample, which has approximately 57,000 distinct CDR3 sequences, around 13% seen once. The sequencing input was whole blood. The receptors stem from an adult who was a healthcare worker with PCR-confirmed SARS-CoV-2 infection or an uninfected control (not recorded which).

This clonotype has only a few counts. J is TRBJ2-7 and V is TRBV20-1; D remains ambiguous. The CDR3 is 12 residues long. Germline V gene sequence: CDR1 DFQATT, CDR2 SNEGSKA (reference sequence). Deletions cut 4 bases from V and 2 bases from J, with 9 bases between. This CDR3 is CSANESPYEQYF. As DNA, the CDR3 is TGCAGTGCTAATGAGAGTCCCTACGAGCAGTACTTC.

This clonotype was seen a handful of times. The rearrangement joins TRBV20-1 to TRBJ2-1, with 7 positions matching TRBD2. CDR1 and CDR2 from the germline V gene are DFQATT and SNEGSKA (reference sequence). J lost 7 bases, V lost 3 bases, and 15 bases had no gene match. The CDR3 has 16 amino acids. The CDR3 is CSARTREGARYNEQFF. In nucleotides, the CDR3 is TGCAGTGCTAGGACCAGGGAGGGCGCTCGATATAATGAGCAGTTCTTC.

V is TRBV18 and J is TRBJ2-1, with 9 bases aligning to TRBD2. CDR3 length: 16 amino acids. With 1 base clipped from V and 12 bases from J, the junction kept 13 bases outside the gene matches. Looked up from germline, CDR1 is KGHSH and CDR2 is LQKENI. The CDR3: CASSPRDRGGAYGQFF. As DNA, the CDR3 is TGTGCCAGCTCACCACGGGATCGCGGGGGGGCGTATGGGCAGTTCTTC.

This clonotype occurred a few times. The rearrangement links TRBV20-1 to TRBJ2-3, with 9 bases aligning to TRBD1. V lost 1 base to trimming and J lost 5 bases; unmatched junction nucleotides: 10. Germline-derived CDR1 and CDR2 are DFQATT and SNEGSKA (reference sequence). The CDR3 runs 16 residues. CDR3 protein: CSARARGQGVRDTQYF. For the CDR3, the DNA is TGCAGTGCTAGAGCAAGGGGACAGGGTGTGCGAGATACGCAGTATTTT.

This clonotype occurred a few times. The V gene is TRBV27, the J gene TRBJ2-1, with D possibly being TRBD1 or TRBD2 (6 bases each). Trimming removed 5 bases at V and 0 bases at J, with 11 bases between. The CDR3 is made up of 15 amino acids. CDR1 MNHEY and CDR2 SMNVEV come from the germline V gene (reference sequence). The DNA of the CDR3 is TGTGCCAGCAGTCCCGGGGGCTACTCCTACAATGAGCAGTTCTTC. Translating it yields CASSPGGYSYNEQFF.

The CDR3 DNA follows: TGTGCCACCAGCAGAGACCGGGCCCCCAACACTGAAGCTTTCTTT. This encodes CATSRDRAPNTEAFF. The V call is TRBV15, the J call TRBJ1-1, with D hard to call. The CDR3 consists of 15 residues. With 0 bases removed from V and 2 bases from J, the gap between germline ends came to 10 bases. Germline V lookup: CDR1 LNHNV, CDR2 YYDKDF (reference sequence). Drawing the rest from reference TRBV15 and TRBJ1-1, the complete variable domain is DAMVIQNPRYQVTQFGKPVTLSCSQTLNHNVMYWYQQKSSQAPKLLFHYYDKDFNNEADTPDNFQSRRPNTSFCFLDIRSPGLGDTAMYLCATSRDRAPNTEAFFGQGTRLTVV.

In this sample, this clonotype turned up many times. V gene TRBV7-9 combines with J gene TRBJ1-1, with 7 bases identical to TRBD1. V gave up 5 bases and J gave up 0 bases; unmatched junction bases: 9. This CDR3 is 16 amino acids long. Germline CDR1 and CDR2: SEHNR and FQNEAQ (reference sequence). DNA of the CDR3: TGTGCCAGCAGCCAAACGACAGGGATTATGAACACTGAAGCTTTCTTT. Its translation: CASSQTTGIMNTEAFF.

This clonotype was observed a few times. The chain combines TRBV20-1 with TRBJ1-2; D is uncertain. V gave up 6 bases and J gave up 13 bases, with 12 bases separating them. The CDR3 has 9 amino acids. The germline V gene has CDR1 DFQATT and CDR2 SNEGSKA (reference sequence). The CDR3 region is CSAPGWRTF. The CDR3 DNA reads TGCAGTGCCCCCGGATGGCGCACCTTC.

V usage is TRBV29-1 and J usage is TRBJ1-2, with D perhaps TRBD1 (5 bases). The CDR3 spans 12 residues. V was shortened by 5 bases and J by 12 bases, with 19 bases between the two germline ends. Looked up from germline, CDR1 is SQVTM and CDR2 is ANQGSEA. The CDR3 region is CSVRYRSSFDTF. For the CDR3, the DNA is TGCAGCGTTAGGTACAGGTCTAGTTTCGACACCTTC.

J is TRBJ1-3 and V is TRBV29-1; D perhaps matches TRBD1 (5 bases). This CDR3 spans 13 amino acids. Trimming left V 5 bases short and J 0 bases short, with 8 bases between. Germline V lookup: CDR1 SQVTM, CDR2 ANQGSEA. CDR3: CSVRGNSGNTIYF. The CDR3 coding sequence is TGCAGCGTTCGGGGCAACTCTGGAAACACCATATATTTT.

This clonotype was detected many times. J is TRBJ1-2 and V is TRBV6-1; D is perhaps TRBD1 (5 bases). Between the trimmed V and J ends, which lost 1 base and 4 bases, there was a span of 13 bases. The CDR3 runs 15 residues. The germline gives CDR1 MNHNS, CDR2 SASEGT. The CDR3 protein is CASSEETVNGYGYTF. DNA of the CDR3: TGTGCCAGCAGTGAAGAGACAGTAAACGGCTATGGCTACACCTTC.

This clonotype was detected ten times or more. J is TRBJ2-1 and V is TRBV12-5; D gene uncertain. Trimming removed 0 bases from V and 6 bases from J, with 15 bases in between. CDR1 is LGHNT and CDR2 is FRNRAP in the germline V gene. This CDR3 comprises 16 residues. The CDR3: CASGLVLGMSVNEQFF. Written as DNA, the CDR3 is TGTGCTAGTGGTTTGGTACTGGGCATGTCGGTCAATGAGCAGTTCTTC. Combining the CDR3 with reference TRBV12-5 and TRBJ2-1 gives the whole variable domain DARVTQTPRHKVTEMGQEVTMRCQPILGHNTVFWYRQTMMQGLELLAYFRNRAPLDDSGMPKDRFSAEMPDATLATLKIQPSEPRDSAVYFCASGLVLGMSVNEQFFGPGTRLTVL.

The chain employs TRBV29-1 and TRBJ1-6; the match to TRBD1 covers 7 bases. Trimming took 6 bases from V and 7 from J; bases not matched to a gene: 9. Germline CDR1 and CDR2: SQVTM and ANQGSEA. The CDR3 extends over 14 amino acids. The CDR3 sequence is CSVRQGPDNSPLHF. CDR3 nucleotides: TGCAGCGTACGACAGGGACCCGACAATTCACCCCTCCACTTT.

V gene TRBV11-2 combines with J gene TRBJ1-1; TRBD1 matches at 8 bases. V lost 4 bases and J lost 5; bases outside the gene matches: 6. In germline, CDR1 is SGHAT, CDR2 FQNNGV. This CDR3 region has 14 residues. The CDR3 DNA is TGTGCCAGCAGCTCACCCAGGGGGCCTACTGAAGCTTTCTTT. Translating it yields CASSSPRGPTEAFF.

The genes are TRBV11-2 and TRBJ2-7; 15 nucleotides align to TRBD2. V was clipped by 2 bases and J by 6 bases; unmatched bases: 5. Germline V gene lookup returns CDR1 SGHAT and CDR2 FQNNGV. The CDR3 covers 16 residues. The CDR3 sequence: CASSLFGTSGGREQYF. In DNA form, the CDR3 reads TGTGCCAGCAGCTTATTTGGGACTAGCGGGGGGCGCGAGCAGTACTTC.

This clonotype showed up many times. The chain combines TRBV12-3 or TRBV12-4 with TRBJ1-5, with D unresolved. CDR3 length equals 15 residues. Trimming removed 1 base from V and 0 bases from J, with 7 bases in between. CDR3 nucleotides: TGTGCCAGCAGTTTAGGGGGTTATAGCAATCAGCCCCAGCATTTT. It codes for CASSLGGYSNQPQHF.

This clonotype was observed at least ten times. CDR3 sequence reads: CASSVDAGGTDTQYF. In DNA, the CDR3 is TGTGCCAGCAGCGTAGATGCGGGGGGCACAGATACGCAGTATTTT. The chain links TRBV9 to TRBJ2-3; 7 positions match TRBD2. The CDR3 is 15 residues long. V was clipped by 0 bases and J by 1 base; unmatched bases: 2. Germline CDR1 is SGDLS and CDR2 is YYNGEE. The full variable domain, its missing parts supplied by reference TRBV9 and TRBJ2-3, is DSGVTQTPKHLITATGQRVTLRCSPRSGDLSVYWYQQSLDQGLQFLIQYYNGEERAKGNILERFSAQQFPDLHSELNLSSLELGDSALYFCASSVDAGGTDTQYFGPGTRLTVL.

A few counts support this clonotype. The CDR3 region is CASGGLPTSGFSYNEQFF. The DNA for the CDR3 is TGTGCCAGCGGTGGACTCCCGACTAGCGGCTTCTCCTACAATGAGCAGTTCTTC. This rearrangement joins TRBV2 to TRBJ2-1, with 9 bases identical to TRBD2. The V gene end was trimmed by 8 bases and the J gene end by 0 bases; junction bases not matched to a gene: 14. This CDR3 has 18 amino acids. Germline V lookup: CDR1 SNHLY, CDR2 FYNNEI.

The sample holds a few counts of this clonotype. J is TRBJ1-1 and V is TRBV4-3; the D gene is possibly TRBD1 (5 bases). CDR1 is LGHNA, CDR2 YSLEER, per germline. The CDR3 extends over 15 amino acids. Trimming took off 0 bases at V and 11 bases at J, with 19 bases between the two ends. CDR3 coding DNA: TGCGCCAGCAGCCAAGATCTCGACATGTTTGGGGCGGCTTTCTTT. Encoded protein: CASSQDLDMFGAAFF.

There are many counts of this clonotype. The chain employs TRBV3-1 and TRBJ2-3; D is ambiguous. The V end lost 0 bases, the J end lost 1 base, and 11 bases lay between the germline ends. The CDR3 spans 16 residues. CDR1 is LGHDT, CDR2 YNNKEL, per germline (reference sequence). CDR3 sequence (DNA): TGTGCCAGCAGCCAAGACTATACGCACCGCACAGATACGCAGTATTTT. It specifies CASSQDYTHRTDTQYF.

The J gene is TRBJ1-5, the V gene TRBV7-2; 8 bases line up with TRBD1. The CDR3 has 17 amino acids. Germline V CDR1 and CDR2: SGHTA, FQGNSA. The V gene end was trimmed by 5 bases and the J gene end by 2 bases; junction bases not matched to a gene: 11. The CDR3 coding sequence is TGTGCCAGCAGCGCAGGCGGGGACAGGCGTCGCAATCAGCCCCAGCATTTT. Its translation is CASSAGGDRRRNQPQHF.

The CDR3 nucleotides read TGTGCCAGCAGCACGGACCGAGCGGTTAGGTTAAATCAGCCCCAGCATTTT. Residues: CASSTDRAVRLNQPQHF. The rearrangement joins TRBV12-3 or TRBV12-4 to TRBJ1-5; unclear D gene. The CDR3 has 17 amino acids. Trimming left V 6 bases short and J 4 bases short, with 22 bases between.

In this sample, this clonotype turned up many times. The chain is built from TRBV11-2 and TRBJ2-7; a possible D gene is TRBD1 (5 bases). Between the trimmed V and J ends, which lost 5 bases and 0 bases, there was a span of 8 bases. The CDR3 loop spans 13 amino acids. Germline loops: CDR1 SGHAT, CDR2 FQNNGV. Here the CDR3 reads CASSPGFSYEQYF. Written as DNA, the CDR3 is TGTGCCAGCAGCCCAGGGTTCTCCTACGAGCAGTACTTC. The entire variable domain, with the rest obtained from reference TRBV11-2 and TRBJ2-7, is as follows: EAGVAQSPRYKIIEKRQSVAFWCNPISGHATLYWYQQILGQGPKLLIQFQNNGVVDDSQLPKDRFSAERLKGVDSTLKIQPAKLEDSAVYLCASSPGFSYEQYFGPGTRLTVT.

This clonotype was picked up many times. The chain couples TRBV7-2 to TRBJ2-3; 7 bases line up with TRBD2. The V gene end was trimmed by 3 bases and the J gene end by 9 bases; junction bases not matched to a gene: 12. This CDR3 region has 15 residues. Germline V gene lookup returns CDR1 SGHTA and CDR2 FQGNSA. The CDR3 coding sequence is TGTGCCAGCAGCTTGGGTGCTAGCGGAGGGAGGACGCAGTATTTT. It specifies CASSLGASGGRTQYF. Full variable domain (rest looked up from reference TRBV7-2 and TRBJ2-3): GAGVSQSPSNKVTEKGKDVELRCDPISGHTALYWYRQSLGQGLEFLIYFQGNSAPDKSGLPSDRFSAERTGGSVSTLTIQRTQQEDSAVYLCASSLGASGGRTQYFGPGTRLTVL.

This clonotype was detected many times. The gene calls are TRBV7-9 and TRBJ1-3; D is uncertain. The CDR3 has 14 amino acids. CDR1 SEHNR and CDR2 FQNEAQ come from the germline V gene (reference sequence). V was trimmed by 5 bases and J by 4 bases, leaving 12 bases between them. The CDR3 coding sequence is TGTGCCAGCAGCCCATCAGCCGCAGGAAACACCATATATTTT. It specifies CASSPSAAGNTIYF.

This clonotype was counted only a few times. The chain combines TRBV21-1 with TRBJ2-3; TRBD2 was called by the table and not checked on the DNA. TRBV21-1 is annotated as a pseudogene. This CDR3 region has 18 residues. The CDR3 reads CASSKYRVDSASTDTQYF. CDR3 bases: TGTGCCAGCAGCAAATATCGGGTGGACTCCGCTAGCACAGATACGCAGTATTTT.